What follows is one T cell receptor beta chain and its context. Its antigen is still unknown. No base quality information exists; no much larger clone differs at one position. Additional DNA sequences in this sample encode the identical CDR3. The germline V and J ends show losses of 2 bases and 6 bases respectively, and no gene match explains 0 bases of the junction. Taken from cysteine to phenylalanine, the CDR3 has 12 residues. Kept here is only the CDR3 DNA, which spans 36 bases and is read in frame from base 1. The CDR1 and CDR2 encoded by the germline V gene are MDHEN and SYDVKM. These data are taken from a study of cytomegalovirus exposure and HLA in healthy donors (dated 2017 in TCRdb). Background for the entire study: According to an earlier analysis of 450 to 650 of the donors, about 179 million T cells yielded 90 million to 130 million unique TCR beta sequences and approximately 300 Gb of sequence data. Typing coverage differed by locus: A, B, C, DRB1 and DQB1 were typed in roughly 620-630 donors, DQA1 in 522, DPA1 in some 600, and DPB1 in roughly 470. The study used immunosequencing to profile the T cell repertoires of 666 subjects and linked those repertoires to cytomegalovirus serostatus. All discovery cohort repertoires had been generated using a single sequencing platform. HLA typing covered class I and class II loci at four-digit resolution. Approximately 310 gigabases of sequencing data and roughly 90 million unique TCR sequences were included in an early release covering roughly 700 HLA-typed donors. A later analysis re-examined previously published TCR beta repertoires from about 670 donors and added high-resolution HLA genotyping to investigate patterns of TCR occurrence. Donor age, sex, ethnicity and CMV serostatus were compiled together with the repertoire data. Among the roughly 400 genotyped donors, around 81% belonged to the genetic ancestry cluster associated with self-reported Caucasian donors. Four to six DR-DQ haplotypes were handled as single units for association and clustering, since linkage in the cohort was strong. Genome-wide SNP genotypes for about 60% of the roughly 670 donors were used in a later genetic analysis, which treated that subset as a discovery cohort. The study aimed to test whether cataloging public T cell receptors could reveal signatures of past pathogen exposure. Among roughly 370 genotyped donors of the cohort, an average of about 240,000 unique TCR beta nucleotide sequences were sequenced per donor, roughly 20% of them non-productive. The later analysis used no new phenotypic data to find candidate immune exposures, relying instead on TCR beta sequences and their occurrence across donors. An earlier analysis of some 600 of the donors applied high-throughput TCR beta sequencing to assess whether each TCR beta V gene segment acted as functional or pseudogenic. Along with the roughly 670-subject first cohort, a separate validation cohort of over 90 different subjects was used. High-throughput TCR immunosequencing, statistical association of individual TCRs with disease status, and machine learning were combined to predict cytomegalovirus infection status.

Receptor amplification or capture employed the immunoSEQ multiplex PCR assay. The multiplex PCR relied on a mix of 60 forward primers for TCR Vbeta segments and 13 reverse primers for TCR Jbeta segments. Amplification of the CDR3 region of rearranged TCR beta genes was performed with a multiplex PCR assay on genomic DNA. The amplified TCR beta libraries were sequenced on the Illumina HiSeq System as 87-base-pair reads. On the study's bioinformatics: Across the roughly 700 repertoires, a later analysis counted roughly 77 million unique TCR beta chains, 9.5 million to 12 million of which were shared by at least two donors. Raw reads were error-corrected and collapsed into unique sequences by a nearest-neighbor algorithm in which closely related sequences were merged to remove PCR and sequencing errors. CDR3 sequences were aligned to IMGT reference sequences to assign V, D and J gene segments. For a sequence to be retained, a match of at least six nucleotides was required to both a V gene segment and a J gene segment. A rearrangement counted as productive if the CDR3 had no stop codons and remained in frame with V and J, and every other rearrangement counted as non-productive. Following IMGT convention, CDR3 was defined as the stretch from the second conserved V-encoded cysteine up to the conserved J-encoded phenylalanine. The earlier analysis of 450 to 750 of the donors excluded any sequence lacking an unambiguous match to a single V gene segment. An earlier analysis of fewer than 750 of the donors called V segments functional above 56.7% productive rearrangements and segregating when the between-donor standard deviation exceeded 5%. A statistical classification framework was built to diagnose cytomegalovirus status from the catalog of TCR beta chain sequences. In a later analysis, TCR nucleotide sequences were compared against IMGT/GENE-DB human TR gene sequences so that V and J genes could be assigned. In a later analysis, CDR3 sequences and most-parsimonious VDJ recombination scenarios were assigned using the TCRdist pipeline. In a later analysis, each TCR beta chain was defined by its CDR3 amino acid sequence together with its V-gene family, and reads lacking a unique V-gene family were excluded. A later analysis removed 450 to 600 highly shared, low-generation-probability nucleotide sequences to deal with suspected cross-contamination and a sequencing artifact. In a later analysis, a clonal expansion index for each public chain was calculated from normalized within-repertoire ranks of inferred template counts. In a later analysis, generation probabilities were computed with a VDJ recombination model fitted to out-of-frame rearrangements, and the resulting probabilities were checked against IGoR. In a later analysis, hypergeometric tests were used to score TCR-TCR, TCR-HLA and TCR-CMV co-occurrence, with a repertoire-size bias correction applied to TCR pairs. To estimate false discovery rates, a later analysis permuted the HLA or CMV assignments 20 times. A later analysis grouped co-occurring TCRs with DBSCAN, adding TCRdist sequence similarity when clustering within HLA-allele-positive subsets. Repertoires with fewer than 30,000 or more than 120,000 public chains were left out of co-occurrence clustering, as were about five repertoires with anomalous nucleotide sharing. TCRdb obtained this table from immuneACCESS and retained in-frame rearrangements with V and J assigned. These tables miss some clones; where compared with another copy, unresolved V genes account for less than half of the shortfall, and the remainder is unexplained. D and trimming were read from the DNA, whereas the V and J calls and clone size are those reported in that table. This sample holds 150,000 to 180,000 clones; roughly 84% were observed only once. The ten top clones hold 2.3% of the sample.

In total, around 600 healthy bone marrow donors made up the cohort. Cohort members were all nominally healthy when sampled, although unrecorded immune exposures were likely present. The donor was CMV seronegative and was included in the group of under 450 seronegative cohort members. A peripheral blood sample was provided by each donor, and peripheral blood mononuclear cells were used for TCR beta sequencing. Genomic DNA extraction from the blood cell samples was performed with the Qiagen DNeasy Blood Extraction Kit. General findings and caveats noted by the study authors: Some IMGT-functional V segments, including TRBV6-2 and TRBV6-3, could not be told apart with the 87-base-pair reads, so those segments were excluded. A few of the identified cytomegalovirus-associated TCR beta chains were confirmed in vitro to be specific for cytomegalovirus antigens. Across donors, most TCR sequences were observed very rarely, whereas some public TCRs were present in many individuals. A later analysis found that HLA-associated TCR beta chains were more clonally expanded and had lower generation probabilities than equally common non-associated chains. Roughly uniform sequencing depth across donors was assumed in presence/absence analyses, although this assumption may not hold. Because counts were too low, about 15 rarely observed V segments, including chromosome 9 orphons, were left out of the earlier analysis of some 640 of the donors. Immune exposure information for the cohort was limited to CMV serostatus. The sequencing pipeline was judged likely to have produced a cluster of highly shared sequence variants as a technical artifact. According to a later genetic analysis, donors in an Asian-associated ancestry cluster had fewer N-insertions in productive TCRs than the approximately 610-donor mean. A further reported finding was that TCR beta sequences accurately predicted the HLA-A and HLA-B alleles for most subjects in the first cohort. When HLA alleles, especially DR and DQ, strongly co-occurred, attributing TCR associations to individual alleles was difficult. An earlier analysis of around 540 of the donors showed that most TCR beta V segments appeared in productive rearrangements either about 90% or about 30% of the time, which broadly matched IMGT annotations. In the study, approximately 150 TCR beta chains were listed as associated with cytomegalovirus. A later analysis found that most CMV-associated TCR beta chains appeared HLA-restricted, with HLA associations seemingly driven largely by CMV exposure. At a false discovery rate of 0.05, a later analysis linked 16,951 TCR beta sequences to specific HLA alleles. V-gene and J-gene trimming of TCR beta chains was associated with a missense DCLRE1C variant in a later genetic analysis, and the association was replicated in an independent cohort. The authors suggested that the approach could potentially be extended to other disease states and immunological phenotypes. Cytomegalovirus status was reported to be diagnosed by the classifier with high specificity and sensitivity in both the original and validation cohorts. According to a later analysis, parvovirus B19, influenza, CMV and Epstein-Barr virus appeared linked to several top co-occurrence clusters. In a later analysis, the rate of TCR association differed among HLA loci, with DRB1 alleles having the most associated TCRs and HLA-C alleles having the fewest. Only TCR beta chains were sequenced in this cohort, and the absence of alpha or paired-chain data limited detectable features. Linkage disequilibrium might explain the correlated functional status among segregating V segments, but an unknown experimental factor could not be ruled out. Because HLA typing was missing for some donors at each locus, association tests included only the typed subset.

The sample comprised PBMCs. The sequence was obtained from a woman between 18 and 29 years old in good health and CMV-seronegative. Recombination connected TRBV28 to TRBJ1-2, with 7 junctional bases fitting TRBD1. The sequence in DNA is TGTGCCAGCAGTTTAACAGGGGATGGCTACACCTTC. Translated, this is CASSLTGDGYTF.